These 21 T cell receptor beta chains were sequenced from one sample in a study of CD8 T cells in ankylosing spondylitis. TCRdb reanalysed the 5' RACE reads using MiXCR and keeps one entry per CDR3 protein. This sample has 200,000 or so distinct CDR3 sequences, with 10% to 15% found just once. The sequencing sample was made of blood, either unsorted or a sorted T cell fraction (not recorded which). These receptors all stem from a female donor with ankylosing spondylitis or in good health (not recorded which).

This clonotype appeared many times. The chain joins TRBV12-3 or TRBV12-4 to TRBJ2-5; possibly TRBD2 for D (6 bases). V was trimmed by 5 bases and J by 5 bases, leaving 15 bases between them. The CDR3 length is 14 residues. CDR3 region: CASSRQTSSETQYF. CDR3 in DNA: TGTGCCAGCAGTCGGCAGACTAGTTCGGAGACCCAGTACTTC.

The sample holds many counts of this clonotype. The V and J genes are TRBV20-1 and TRBJ1-1; the D gene is possibly TRBD1 (5 bases). V was cut by 1 base and J by 8 bases, with 11 bases left in between. This CDR3 spans 12 amino acids. CDR1 and CDR2 from the germline V gene are DFQATT and SNEGSKA (reference sequence). Here the CDR3 DNA reads TGCAGTGCTAGAGCCCGGGACTTAGAAGCTTTCTTT. It encodes CSARARDLEAFF.

On this clonotype itself: This may stem from a read error, because a much larger clone lies one nucleotide away. V and J are TRBV4-3 and TRBJ2-2; TRBD1 matches at 8 bases. This CDR3 is built from 15 residues. From germline, CDR1 is LGHNA and CDR2 YSLEER. CDR3 sequence (DNA): TGCGCCAACAGCAAAAGATGGCAGGGGGCGGAGGAGCTGTTTTTT. It is translated as CANSKRWQGAEELFF.

CDR3 region: CASSERRDNEQFF. CDR3 nucleotides: TGTGCCAGCAGCGAACGGCGGGACAATGAGCAGTTCTTC. The genes are TRBV7-2 and TRBJ2-1, with D tentatively TRBD2 (5 bases). The CDR3 is 13 amino acids. V was cut by 5 bases and J by 5 bases, with 10 bases left in between. The germline V gene encodes CDR1 SGHTA and CDR2 FQGNSA. The full variable domain, in which reference TRBV7-2 and TRBJ2-1 provide the parts outside the CDR3, is GAGVSQSPSNKVTEKGKDVELRCDPISGHTALYWYRQSLGQGLEFLIYFQGNSAPDKSGLPSDRFSAERTGGSVSTLTIQRTQQEDSAVYLCASSERRDNEQFFGPGTRLTVL.

This clonotype has more than one count but fewer than ten. The chain carries TRBV5-6 and TRBJ2-3; 8 bases are shared with TRBD1. The CDR3 runs to 16 residues. V shed 2 bases and J 2 bases; nucleotides not matched to a gene: 7. The V gene's germline CDR1 is SGHDT and CDR2 YYEEEE. The CDR3 loop is CASSFPDRVITDTQYF. The CDR3 coding sequence is TGTGCCAGCAGCTTTCCGGACAGGGTGATCACAGATACGCAGTATTTT.

The sample holds one count of this clonotype. The CDR3 sequence: CASTFGGGETQYF. As DNA, the CDR3 is TGTGCCAGCACTTTCGGAGGGGGCGAGACCCAGTACTTC. The genes are TRBV28 and TRBJ2-5, with D possibly being TRBD1 (7 bases). V was clipped by 7 bases and J by 5 bases, with 14 bases between them. The CDR3 covers 13 residues. The germline CDR1 and CDR2 sequences are MDHEN and SYDVKM. The whole variable domain, filled in from reference TRBV28 and TRBJ2-5, reads DVKVTQSSRYLVKRTGEKVFLECVQDMDHENMFWYRQDPGLGLRLIYFSYDVKMKEKGDIPEGYSVSREKKERFSLILESASTNQTSMYLCASTFGGGETQYFGPGTRLLVL.

This clonotype was seen a few times. The chain employs TRBV5-5 and TRBJ2-7; 11 bases align to TRBD1. The J segment lost 4 bases and the V segment lost 2 bases, leaving 5 bases of the junction unmatched. Germline assignment: CDR1 SGHKS and CDR2 YYEKEE (reference sequence). This CDR3 contains 15 residues. CDR3 sequence (DNA): TGTGCCAGCAGCTTTATCGGACAGGGGGCGTACGAGCAGTACTTC. Its protein is CASSFIGQGAYEQYF.

The genes are TRBV28 and TRBJ2-1, with unresolved D. The germline CDR1 and CDR2 sequences are MDHEN and SYDVKM. This CDR3 is built from 13 residues. V was shortened by 5 bases and J by 9 bases, with 14 bases between the two germline ends. CDR3: CASSPPPRFEQFF. The CDR3 DNA follows: TGTGCCAGCAGTCCCCCTCCCAGGTTTGAGCAGTTCTTC.

This clonotype was seen repeatedly, ten times or more. The rearrangement links TRBV29-1 to TRBJ2-1; 9 bases are a match to TRBD2. CDR3 length: 14 residues. Germline V lookup: CDR1 SQVTM, CDR2 ANQGSEA. Unmatched junction bases numbered 4, after V lost 3 bases and J lost 4 bases. CDR3 in DNA: TGCAGCGTTGATCCTAGCGGGATTTACAATGAGCAGTTCTTC. It specifies CSVDPSGIYNEQFF.

This clonotype has ten or more counts. CDR3 DNA: TGTGCCAGCAGCCGCGTCACTAGCGGGAGTTCCTACAATGAGCAGTTCTTC. The encoded protein is CASSRVTSGSSYNEQFF. The chain is built from TRBV3-1 and TRBJ2-1; TRBD2 matches at 11 bases. Germline-derived CDR1 and CDR2 are LGHDT and YNNKEL (reference sequence). V dropped 4 bases and J dropped 1; count of bases not matched to a gene: 6. This CDR3 has 17 amino acids.

This clonotype has at least ten counts. J is TRBJ2-1 and V is TRBV5-1, with a tentative D call TRBD2 (6 bases). From germline, CDR1 is SGHRS and CDR2 YFSETQ. V was shortened by 0 bases and J by 2 bases, with 15 bases between the two germline ends. This CDR3 is 17 amino acids long. The CDR3 nucleotides are TGCGCCAGCAGCTTGGTATTGCAGGGAGGTACCTACAATGAGCAGTTCTTC. It encodes CASSLVLQGGTYNEQFF.

In its sample, this clonotype was seen many times. The chain recombines TRBV14 with TRBJ1-5; D gene unclear. In germline, CDR1 is SGHDN, CDR2 FVKESK. The V and J ends lost 2 bases and 5 bases respectively, with 19 bases between them. CDR3 length: 17 amino acids. The CDR3 here is CASSQSRRGRGDQPQHF. CDR3 DNA sequence: TGTGCCAGCAGCCAATCCCGGCGAGGGCGCGGAGATCAGCCCCAGCATTTT. Combining the CDR3 with reference TRBV14 and TRBJ1-5 gives the whole variable domain EAGVTQFPSHSVIEKGQTVTLRCDPISGHDNLYWYRRVMGKEIKFLLHFVKESKQDESGMPNNRFLAERTGGTYSTLKVQPAELEDSGVYFCASSQSRRGRGDQPQHFGDGTRLSIL.

This clonotype was counted at least ten times. The genes are TRBV7-6 and TRBJ2-2; D is uncertain. The CDR3 totals 14 residues. Per germline, CDR1 SGHVS and CDR2 FNYEAQ. Between the trimmed V and J ends, which lost 2 bases and 3 bases, there was a span of 7 bases. The CDR3 DNA sequence: TGTGCCAGCAGCTTAAGTGGATACACCGGGGAGCTGTTTTTT. Translation gives CASSLSGYTGELFF.

V usage is TRBV19 and J usage is TRBJ1-2; the D gene is possibly TRBD1 (6 bases). Germline V gene data show CDR1 as LNHDA and CDR2 as SQIVND (reference sequence). V lost 1 base and J lost 3, with 12 bases in between. The CDR3 is 15 residues long. The CDR3 DNA reads as TGTGCCAGTAGTATAGCCGGGGGCTTGGACTATGGCTACACCTTC. As protein: CASSIAGGLDYGYTF.

Only a few counts were recorded for this clonotype. The rearrangement joins TRBV5-1 to TRBJ2-7, with 9 nucleotides matching TRBD1. The CDR3 runs to 17 residues. Trimming took 0 bases from V and 1 from J; bases not matched to a gene: 8. Germline CDR1 and CDR2: SGHRS and YFSETQ. CDR3 bases: TGCGCCAGCAGCTTGGGGGGGGACAGGGTAGTATCCTACGAGCAGTACTTC. This sequence encodes CASSLGGDRVVSYEQYF.

The chain has TRBV6-4 and TRBJ2-5; 10 bases match TRBD1. Trimming removed 5 bases from V and 5 bases from J; junction bases left unmatched: 8. CDR3 size: 15 residues. Looked up from germline, CDR1 is MRHNA and CDR2 is SNTAGT. In DNA form, the CDR3 reads TGTGCCAGCAGTTCAGGACAGGGGGAAATGGAGACCCAGTACTTC. It codes for CASSSGQGEMETQYF.

This clonotype was counted only a few times. This sequence joins TRBV20-1 and TRBJ2-7, with a possible D match to TRBD2 (6 bases). Germline values: CDR1 DFQATT, CDR2 SNEGSKA (reference sequence). The CDR3 spans 13 residues. The germline V and J ends were trimmed by 6 bases and 5 bases, with 17 bases remaining between them. CDR3 coding DNA: TGCAGTGCCTGGAGGGGTGGCGGCGACGAGCAGTACTTC. As protein: CSAWRGGGDEQYF.

This clonotype was seen repeatedly, ten times or more. This chain connects TRBV3-1 to TRBJ2-1; 7 bases are shared with TRBD2. V lost 0 bases, J lost 10 bases, and 9 bases stayed unmatched. Germline V gene sequence: CDR1 LGHDT, CDR2 YNNKEL (reference sequence). The length of the CDR3 is 15 residues. The CDR3 reads CASSQDPTGGVEQFF. The CDR3 DNA follows: TGTGCCAGCAGCCAAGATCCTACGGGAGGAGTGGAGCAGTTCTTC.

This clonotype occurred a few times. V and J are TRBV27 and TRBJ1-5, with D unclear. This CDR3 spans 13 amino acids. V lost 2 bases, J lost 9 bases, and 11 bases lay in between. Looked up from germline, CDR1 is MNHEY and CDR2 is SMNVEV (reference sequence). The CDR3 bases are TGTGCCAGCAGTTTAAATTGGAGAGCGCCCCAGCATTTT. It is translated as CASSLNWRAPQHF.

This clonotype was found many times. This rearrangement joins TRBV15 to TRBJ2-1; D gene uncertain. Germline V gene data show CDR1 as LNHNV and CDR2 as YYDKDF (reference sequence). CDR3 length: 11 amino acids. The V gene lost 5 bases and the J gene lost 5 bases, with 4 bases spanning the gap. In nucleotides, the CDR3 is TGTGCCACCAGCGTCAACAATGAGCAGTTCTTC. Its translation: CATSVNNEQFF.

The rearrangement uses TRBV28 and TRBJ1-1; TRBD1 matches 9 bases. CDR3 length: 16 residues. Germline V CDR1 and CDR2: MDHEN, SYDVKM. The V and J ends lost 5 bases and 3 bases, in that order; junction bases with no gene match: 10. The CDR3 DNA follows: TGTGCCAGCAGTCTTACAGGGGGCGGGATGTACACTGAAGCTTTCTTT. Amino acids: CASSLTGGGMYTEAFF.